This TCR beta chain is from a study of monozygotic twins with inflammatory bowel disease. Broader study findings: Healthy co-twins exceeded IBD patients in TCRbeta diversity as measured by inverse Simpson.

With regard to this clonotype: Its matching antigen is unknown.

cDNA encoding TCRalpha and TCRbeta underwent two nested PCRs of approximately 16 and 9 cycles, each of which was followed by bead purification. Following a re-call of the 5' RACE reads, TCRdb has one entry per CDR3 protein and lacks DNA. This sample's table has approximately 160,000 distinct CDR3 sequences. The CDR3 contains 14 residues. CDR1 is SGHVS, CDR2 FQNEAQ, per germline. This receptor was identified in a human donor with ulcerative colitis or Crohn's disease, or a healthy co-twin of an affected twin (not recorded which). The specimen was blood. V is TRBV7-8 and J is TRBJ2-7; TCRdb lists TRBD1, though no DNA is available to test this call. The CDR3 here is CASSLIAGAYEQYF.